Listed here are 14 T cell receptor beta chains from one sample, sequenced in a study of shared clonotypes between healthy human individuals. Using immunoSEQ multiplex PCR, the repertoire was profiled, and TCRdb retains in-frame clones only, with some absent. The sample gives more than 600,000 clones, 90% to 95% of which show up once; roughly 22% is in the top ten. Naive CD8 cells lacked CD45RO, underwent positive selection for CCR7 and left out terminally differentiated effector memory CD45RA+ cells. Sequencing used naive CD8+ T cells sorted from blood. These receptors all stem from a man aged 25 to 45 in good health.

This clone appeared once. This sequence joins TRBV19 and TRBJ2-5, with D possibly being TRBD1 or TRBD2 (5 bases each). The germline V gene encodes CDR1 LNHDA and CDR2 SQIVND (reference sequence). This CDR3 has 15 amino acids. The ends were cut back, 6 bases at V and 4 bases at J, with 18 bases in the middle. This chain's CDR3 is CASSRGDRRGETQYF. The CDR3 DNA follows: TGTGCCAGTAGCCGGGGCGACCGACGGGGAGAGACCCAGTACTTC. Using reference TRBV19 and TRBJ2-5 for the parts outside the CDR3, the full variable domain is DGGITQSPKYLFRKEGQNVTLSCEQNLNHDAMYWYRQDPGQGLRLIYYSQIVNDFQKGDIAEGYSVSREKKESFPLTVTSAQKNPTAFYLCASSRGDRRGETQYFGPGTRLLVL.

The chain recombines TRBV10-2 with TRBJ1-5, with D unresolved. V dropped 3 bases and J dropped 0 bases, with 12 bases sitting between them. The CDR3 covers 16 residues. Germline CDR1 is WSHSY and CDR2 is SAAADI. The CDR3 sequence: CASSEAVGHSNQPQHF. CDR3 coding DNA: TGCGCCAGCAGTGAAGCTGTAGGGCATAGCAATCAGCCCCAGCATTTT.

The chain recombines TRBV9 with TRBJ2-5, with 10 bases fitting TRBD1. Germline-derived CDR1 and CDR2 are SGDLS and YYNGEE. V was pared by 3 bases and J by 9 bases, with 8 bases of the junction left unmatched. The CDR3 is 14 amino acids. CDR3 loop: CASSGGGTGAAQYF. Written as DNA, the CDR3 is TGTGCCAGCAGCGGGGGTGGGACAGGGGCGGCCCAGTACTTC.

The chain carries TRBV15 and TRBJ1-5; D is undetermined. The V end was cut by 0 bases, the J end by 6 bases, with 12 bases between. Germline CDR1 is LNHNV and CDR2 is YYDKDF (reference sequence). The CDR3 is 15 amino acids. CDR3 nucleotide sequence: TGTGCCACCAGCAGAGATCAATCGGCGGGTCAGCCCCAGCATTTT. Translated: CATSRDQSAGQPQHF. The variable domain in full, completed from reference TRBV15 and TRBJ1-5, reads DAMVIQNPRYQVTQFGKPVTLSCSQTLNHNVMYWYQQKSSQAPKLLFHYYDKDFNNEADTPDNFQSRRPNTSFCFLDIRSPGLGDTAMYLCATSRDQSAGQPQHFGDGTRLSIL.

J is TRBJ2-1 and V is TRBV7-9, with D possibly being TRBD1 (6 bases). Germline V CDR1 and CDR2: SEHNR, FQNEAQ (reference sequence). V was pared by 6 bases and J by 8 bases, with 14 bases between. The CDR3 is 13 amino acids. The CDR3 sequence: CASSQNRVDEQFF. For the CDR3, the DNA is TGTGCCAGCAGTCAGAACAGGGTTGATGAGCAGTTCTTC.

The V call is TRBV30, the J call TRBJ1-5; D gene ambiguous. V lost 3 bases and J 2 bases, leaving 14 bases between the germline ends. The length of the CDR3 is 15 residues. CDR1 and CDR2 from the germline V gene are GTSNPN and SVGIG (reference sequence). CDR3 region: CAWSEGAVGNQPQHF. DNA for the CDR3: TGTGCCTGGAGCGAGGGAGCCGTGGGCAATCAGCCCCAGCATTTT.

The J gene is TRBJ2-2, the V gene TRBV7-7; weak D call: TRBD2 (5 bases). In germline, CDR1 is SSHAT, CDR2 FNYEAQ (reference sequence). The CDR3 runs to 12 residues. V gave up 5 bases and J gave up 6 bases, with 7 bases separating them. The CDR3: CASSAGAGELFF. CDR3 sequence (DNA): TGTGCCAGCAGCGCCGGGGCCGGGGAGCTGTTTTTT.

With regard to this clone: The sample carries other DNA sequences with the same CDR3. The rearrangement uses TRBV7-3 and TRBJ2-1, with 9 bases aligning to TRBD1. With 3 bases clipped from V and 7 bases from J, the junction kept 1 base outside the gene matches. The CDR3 is made up of 13 amino acids. Germline CDR1 is SGHTA and CDR2 is FQGTGA. The CDR3 coding sequence is TGTGCCAGCAGCTTGGGACAGGGAAATGAGCAGTTCTTC. As protein: CASSLGQGNEQFF.

Comments on this clone: Other DNA sequences of this sample code for an identical CDR3. The CDR3: CASSLLTYEQYF. As DNA, the CDR3 is TGTGCCAGCAGTTTACTGACCTACGAGCAGTACTTC. This chain joins TRBV28 and TRBJ2-7; no clear D. This CDR3 is 12 amino acids long. Trimming took 2 bases from V and 2 from J, leaving 4 bases between them. Germline CDR1 MDHEN, CDR2 SYDVKM.

The chain is built from TRBV5-1 and TRBJ2-7; 12 bases map to TRBD2. J lost 2 bases, V lost 4 bases, and 13 bases had no gene match. CDR3 size: 18 residues. Germline V gives CDR1 SGHRS, CDR2 YFSETQ. The CDR3 sequence: CASSLGLAGRGSPYEQYF. The CDR3 DNA reads as TGCGCCAGCAGCCTAGGACTAGCGGGACGGGGAAGTCCCTACGAGCAGTACTTC. Full variable domain (remainder filled in from reference TRBV5-1 and TRBJ2-7): KAGVTQTPRYLIKTRGQQVTLSCSPISGHRSVSWYQQTPGQGLQFLFEYFSETQRNKGNFPGRFSGRQFSNSRSEMNVSTLELGDSALYLCASSLGLAGRGSPYEQYFGPGTRLTVT.

This chain connects TRBV5-4 to TRBJ2-7; 7 nucleotides align to TRBD1. The CDR3 is made up of 18 amino acids. V dropped 3 bases and J dropped 0; count of bases not matched to a gene: 15. Germline CDR1 SGHNT, CDR2 YYREEE (reference sequence). Here the CDR3 reads CASSSSTGLDASSYEQYF. In DNA, the CDR3 is TGTGCCAGCAGCTCCTCGACAGGGTTGGACGCGAGCTCCTACGAGCAGTACTTC.

This clone was seen only once. The rearrangement uses TRBV7-8 and TRBJ2-3; 8 bases fit TRBD2. The CDR3 sequence is 21 residues long. V lost 0 bases and J lost 0; bases outside the gene matches: 17. The germline V gene has CDR1 SGHVS and CDR2 FQNEAQ. CDR3 amino acids: CASSLASMVTSENTSTDTQYF. As DNA, the CDR3 is TGTGCCAGCAGCTTAGCGTCGATGGTGACTAGCGAAAATACTAGCACAGATACGCAGTATTTT.

Comments on this clone: Other nucleotide sequences in the sample specify the same CDR3. In DNA, the CDR3 is TGTGCCAGCAGTGAAGCAGGAGACTACGAGCAGTACTTC. Translation: CASSEAGDYEQYF. V is TRBV2 and J is TRBJ2-7; D is unresolved. The CDR3 is 13 residues long. Germline V gene data show CDR1 as SNHLY and CDR2 as FYNNEI. V shed 0 bases and J shed 3 bases, with 6 bases lying between them.

V usage is TRBV28 and J usage is TRBJ2-3; D may be TRBD1 or TRBD2 (5 bases each). The germline V gene has CDR1 MDHEN and CDR2 SYDVKM. V was shortened by 6 bases and J by 2 bases, with 18 bases between the two germline ends. CDR3 length equals 16 residues. CDR3 amino acids: CASSPRAGGDTDTQYF. For the CDR3, the DNA is TGTGCCAGCAGCCCGAGGGCTGGGGGAGACACAGATACGCAGTATTTT.